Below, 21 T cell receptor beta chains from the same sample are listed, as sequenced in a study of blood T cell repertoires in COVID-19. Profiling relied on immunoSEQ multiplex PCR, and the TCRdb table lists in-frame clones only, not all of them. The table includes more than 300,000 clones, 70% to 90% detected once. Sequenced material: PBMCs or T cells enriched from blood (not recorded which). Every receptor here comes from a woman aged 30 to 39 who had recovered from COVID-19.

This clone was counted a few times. In nucleotides, the CDR3 is TGTGCCAGTAGTCAGGGACAGGGCGGGGGCTATGGCTACACCTTC. Translated: CASSQGQGGGYGYTF. V usage is TRBV19 and J usage is TRBJ1-2; 9 bases map to TRBD1. V dropped 5 bases and J dropped 4; count of bases not matched to a gene: 8. CDR3 length: 15 residues. Germline CDR1 reads LNHDA; CDR2 reads SQIVND (reference sequence).

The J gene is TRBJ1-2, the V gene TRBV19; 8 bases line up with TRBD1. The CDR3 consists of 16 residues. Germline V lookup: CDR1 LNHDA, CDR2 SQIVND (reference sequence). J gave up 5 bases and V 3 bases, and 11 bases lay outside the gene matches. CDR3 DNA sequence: TGTGCCAGTAGTATTGGGACAGGACTTCTTGGGTATGGCTACACCTTC. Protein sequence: CASSIGTGLLGYGYTF.

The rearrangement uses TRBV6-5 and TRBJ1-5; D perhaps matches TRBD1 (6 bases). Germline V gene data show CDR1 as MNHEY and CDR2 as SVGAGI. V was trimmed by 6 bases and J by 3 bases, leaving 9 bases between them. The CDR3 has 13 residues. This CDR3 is CASRPGVNQPQHF. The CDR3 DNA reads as TGTGCCAGCAGGCCAGGGGTCAATCAGCCCCAGCATTTT.

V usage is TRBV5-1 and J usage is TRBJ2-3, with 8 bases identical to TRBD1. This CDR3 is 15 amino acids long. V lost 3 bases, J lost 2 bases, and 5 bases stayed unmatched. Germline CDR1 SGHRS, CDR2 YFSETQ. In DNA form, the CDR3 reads TGCGCCAGCAGCTCCTGGACAGGGAACACAGATACGCAGTATTTT. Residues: CASSSWTGNTDTQYF.

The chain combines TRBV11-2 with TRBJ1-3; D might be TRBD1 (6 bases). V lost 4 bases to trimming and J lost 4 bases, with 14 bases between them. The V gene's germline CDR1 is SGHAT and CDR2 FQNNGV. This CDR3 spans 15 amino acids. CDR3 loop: CASSSVRGRGNTIYF. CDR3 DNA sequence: TGTGCCAGCAGCTCAGTCAGGGGAAGAGGAAACACCATATATTTT.

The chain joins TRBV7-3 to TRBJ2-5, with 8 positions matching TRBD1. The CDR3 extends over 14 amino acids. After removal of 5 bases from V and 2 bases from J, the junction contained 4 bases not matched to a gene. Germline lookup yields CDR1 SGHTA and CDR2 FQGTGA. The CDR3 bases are TGTGCCAGCAGCCCAGGGACAGGACAAGAGACCCAGTACTTC. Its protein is CASSPGTGQETQYF.

CDR3 region: CASSPDRGATNEKLFF. The DNA for the CDR3 is TGCGCCAGCAGCCCTGACAGGGGCGCAACTAATGAAAAACTGTTTTTT. This sequence joins TRBV5-1 and TRBJ1-4; 8 nucleotides match TRBD1. The CDR3 loop spans 16 amino acids. Germline loops: CDR1 SGHRS, CDR2 YFSETQ. V lost 4 bases to trimming and J lost 0 bases; unmatched junction nucleotides: 5. The full variable domain, with the rest looked up from reference TRBV5-1 and TRBJ1-4, is KAGVTQTPRYLIKTRGQQVTLSCSPISGHRSVSWYQQTPGQGLQFLFEYFSETQRNKGNFPGRFSGRQFSNSRSEMNVSTLELGDSALYLCASSPDRGATNEKLFFGSGTQLSVL.

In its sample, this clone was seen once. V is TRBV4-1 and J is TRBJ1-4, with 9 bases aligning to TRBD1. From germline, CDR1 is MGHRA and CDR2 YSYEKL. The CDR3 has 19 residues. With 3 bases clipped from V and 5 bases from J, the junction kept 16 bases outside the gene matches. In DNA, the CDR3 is TGCGCCAGCAGCCAGGCTCCGGGACAGGGTGCTCGCCACAATGAAAAACTGTTTTTT. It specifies CASSQAPGQGARHNEKLFF.

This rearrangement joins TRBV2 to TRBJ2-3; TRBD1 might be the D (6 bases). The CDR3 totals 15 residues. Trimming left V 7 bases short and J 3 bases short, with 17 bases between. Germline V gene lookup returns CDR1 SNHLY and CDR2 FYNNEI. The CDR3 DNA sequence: TGTGCCAGCACTGGGGGCGAAAAAGGGACAGATACGCAGTATTTT. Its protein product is CASTGGEKGTDTQYF.

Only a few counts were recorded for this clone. The CDR3 loop reads CASSPGQRTYEQYF. The CDR3 DNA reads TGTGCCAGCTCACCAGGACAGCGGACCTACGAGCAGTACTTC. The chain employs TRBV18 and TRBJ2-7; weak D call: TRBD1 (6 bases). This CDR3 has 14 amino acids. The V gene lost 2 bases and the J gene lost 2 bases, with 10 bases spanning the gap. Germline CDR1 reads KGHSH; CDR2 reads LQKENI.

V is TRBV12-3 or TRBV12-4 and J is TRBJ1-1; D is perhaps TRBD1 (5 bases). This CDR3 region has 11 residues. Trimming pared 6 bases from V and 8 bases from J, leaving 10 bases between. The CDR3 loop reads CASSKTGEAFF. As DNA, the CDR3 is TGTGCCAGCAGCAAAACAGGCGAAGCTTTCTTT.

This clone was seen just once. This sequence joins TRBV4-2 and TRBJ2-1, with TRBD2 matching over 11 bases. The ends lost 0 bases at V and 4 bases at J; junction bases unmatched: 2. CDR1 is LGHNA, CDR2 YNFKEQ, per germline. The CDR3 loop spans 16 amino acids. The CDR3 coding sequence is TGTGCCAGCAGCCAAGACCCTAGCGGGGGGTACAATGAGCAGTTCTTC. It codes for CASSQDPSGGYNEQFF.

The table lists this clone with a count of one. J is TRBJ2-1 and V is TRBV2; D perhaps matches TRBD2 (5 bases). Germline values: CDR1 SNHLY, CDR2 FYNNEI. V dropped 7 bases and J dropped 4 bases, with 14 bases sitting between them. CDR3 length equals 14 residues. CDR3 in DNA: TGTGCCAGCATACGCGGGCCCGGATACAATGAGCAGTTCTTC. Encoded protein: CASIRGPGYNEQFF.

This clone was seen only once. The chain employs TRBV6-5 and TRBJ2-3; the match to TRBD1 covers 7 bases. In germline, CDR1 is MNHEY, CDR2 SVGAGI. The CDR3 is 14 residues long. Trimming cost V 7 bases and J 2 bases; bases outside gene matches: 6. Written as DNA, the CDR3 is TGTGCCAGCACCGTGGACAGGTACACAGATACGCAGTATTTT. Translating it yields CASTVDRYTDTQYF.

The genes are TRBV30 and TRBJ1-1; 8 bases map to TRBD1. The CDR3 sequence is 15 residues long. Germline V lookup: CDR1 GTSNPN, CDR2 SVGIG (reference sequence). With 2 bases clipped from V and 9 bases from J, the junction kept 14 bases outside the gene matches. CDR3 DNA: TGTGCCTGGAGTCCCCAGACAGGGGCCCTGGTAAAAGCTTTCTTT. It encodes CAWSPQTGALVKAFF. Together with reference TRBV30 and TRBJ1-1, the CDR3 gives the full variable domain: SQTIHQWPATLVQPVGSPLSLECTVEGTSNPNLYWYRQAAGRGLQLLFYSVGIGQISSEVPQNLSASRPQDRQFILSSKKLLLSDSGFYLCAWSPQTGALVKAFFGQGTRLTVV.

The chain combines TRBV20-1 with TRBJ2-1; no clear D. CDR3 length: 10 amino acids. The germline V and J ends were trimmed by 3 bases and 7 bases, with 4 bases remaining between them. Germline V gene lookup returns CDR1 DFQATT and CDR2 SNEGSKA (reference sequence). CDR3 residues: CSARRNEQFF. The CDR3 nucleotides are TGCAGTGCTAGGAGGAATGAGCAGTTCTTC.

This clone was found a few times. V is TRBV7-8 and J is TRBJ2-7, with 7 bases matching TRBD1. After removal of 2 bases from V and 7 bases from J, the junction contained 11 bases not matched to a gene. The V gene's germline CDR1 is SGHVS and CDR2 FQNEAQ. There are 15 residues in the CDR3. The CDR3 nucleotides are TGTGCCAGCAGCTTACCGGGACAGCTGACGAGGGAGCAGTACTTC. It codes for CASSLPGQLTREQYF.

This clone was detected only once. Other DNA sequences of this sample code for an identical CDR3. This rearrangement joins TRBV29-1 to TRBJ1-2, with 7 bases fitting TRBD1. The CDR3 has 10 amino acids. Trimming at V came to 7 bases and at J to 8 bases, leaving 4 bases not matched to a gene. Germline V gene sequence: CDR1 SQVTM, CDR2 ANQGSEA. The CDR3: CSAGTEGYTF. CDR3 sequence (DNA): TGCAGCGCCGGGACAGAGGGCTACACCTTC.

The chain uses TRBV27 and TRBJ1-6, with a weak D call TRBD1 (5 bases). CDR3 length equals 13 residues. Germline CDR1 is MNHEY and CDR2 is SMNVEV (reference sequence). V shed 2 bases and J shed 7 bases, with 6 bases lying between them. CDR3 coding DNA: TGTGCCAGCAGTTTAGGGGCAAATTCACCCCTCCACTTT. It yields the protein CASSLGANSPLHF.

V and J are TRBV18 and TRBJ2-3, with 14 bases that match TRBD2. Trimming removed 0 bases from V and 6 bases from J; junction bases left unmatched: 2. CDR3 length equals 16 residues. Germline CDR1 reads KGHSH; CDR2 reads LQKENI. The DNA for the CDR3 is TGTGCCAGCTCACCACCGGGACTAGCGGGGGCTGATACGCAGTATTTT. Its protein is CASSPPGLAGADTQYF.

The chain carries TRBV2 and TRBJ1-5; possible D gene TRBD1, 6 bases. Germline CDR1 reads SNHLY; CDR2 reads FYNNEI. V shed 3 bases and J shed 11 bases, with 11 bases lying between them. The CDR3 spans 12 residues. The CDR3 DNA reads TGTGCCAGCAGTGACCCAAGACAGGCCCAGCATTTT. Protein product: CASSDPRQAQHF.